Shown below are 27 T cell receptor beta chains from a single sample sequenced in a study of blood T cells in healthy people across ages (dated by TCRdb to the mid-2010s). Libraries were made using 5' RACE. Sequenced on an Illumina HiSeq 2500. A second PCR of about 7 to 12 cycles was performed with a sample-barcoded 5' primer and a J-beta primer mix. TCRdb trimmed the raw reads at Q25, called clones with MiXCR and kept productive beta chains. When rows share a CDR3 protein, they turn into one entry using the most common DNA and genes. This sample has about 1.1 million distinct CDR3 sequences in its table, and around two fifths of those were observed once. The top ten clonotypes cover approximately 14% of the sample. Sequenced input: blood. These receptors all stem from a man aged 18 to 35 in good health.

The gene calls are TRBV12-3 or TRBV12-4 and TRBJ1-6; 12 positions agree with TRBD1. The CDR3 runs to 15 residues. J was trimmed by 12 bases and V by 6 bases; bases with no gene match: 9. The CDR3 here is CASRGNRDRGQPLHF. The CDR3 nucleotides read TGTGCCAGCAGAGGAAACCGGGACAGGGGGCAACCCCTCCACTTT.

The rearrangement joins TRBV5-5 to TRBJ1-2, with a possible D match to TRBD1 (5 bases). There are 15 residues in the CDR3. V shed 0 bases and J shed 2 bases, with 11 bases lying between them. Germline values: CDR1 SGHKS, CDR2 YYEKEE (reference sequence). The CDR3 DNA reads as TGTGCCAGCAGCTTGGTCGAAGGGGCAAACTATGGCTACACCTTC. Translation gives CASSLVEGANYGYTF.

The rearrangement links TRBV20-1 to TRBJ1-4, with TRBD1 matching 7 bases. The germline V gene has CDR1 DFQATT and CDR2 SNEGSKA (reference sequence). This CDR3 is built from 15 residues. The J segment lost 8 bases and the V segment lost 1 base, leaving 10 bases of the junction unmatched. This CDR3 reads CSARGRDSLREKLFF. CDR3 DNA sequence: TGCAGTGCTAGAGGAAGGGACAGCCTTCGAGAAAAACTGTTTTTT.

The CDR3 region is CASSYTPQGPNSPLHF. The CDR3 bases are TGTGCCAGCAGTTACACGCCGCAGGGTCCTAATTCACCCCTCCACTTT. The chain joins TRBV6-6 to TRBJ1-6; weak D call: TRBD1 (5 bases). CDR1 and CDR2 (germline): MNHNY, SVGAGI (reference sequence). The CDR3 is made up of 16 amino acids. V was pared by 2 bases and J by 6 bases, with 14 bases between.

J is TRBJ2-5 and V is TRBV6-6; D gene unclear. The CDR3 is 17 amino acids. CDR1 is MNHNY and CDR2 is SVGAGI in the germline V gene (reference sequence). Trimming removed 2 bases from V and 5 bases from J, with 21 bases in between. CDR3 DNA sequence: TGTGCCAGCAGTTACCCAGGTGGTAACACCCACAAGGAGACCCAGTACTTC. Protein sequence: CASSYPGGNTHKETQYF.

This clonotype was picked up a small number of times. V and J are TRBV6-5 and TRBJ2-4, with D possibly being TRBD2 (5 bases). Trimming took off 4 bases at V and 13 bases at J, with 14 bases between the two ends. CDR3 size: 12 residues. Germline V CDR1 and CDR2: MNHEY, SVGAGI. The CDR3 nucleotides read TGTGCCAGCAGTTTGGGCTCCGGGGAGCAGTACTTC. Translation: CASSLGSGEQYF.

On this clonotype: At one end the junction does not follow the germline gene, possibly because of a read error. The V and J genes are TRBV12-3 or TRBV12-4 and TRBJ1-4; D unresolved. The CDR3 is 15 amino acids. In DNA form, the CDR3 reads TGTGCCAGCAGTTTAACCACCCCGGGGTATGAAAAACTGGTTTTT. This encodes CASSLTTPGYEKLVF.

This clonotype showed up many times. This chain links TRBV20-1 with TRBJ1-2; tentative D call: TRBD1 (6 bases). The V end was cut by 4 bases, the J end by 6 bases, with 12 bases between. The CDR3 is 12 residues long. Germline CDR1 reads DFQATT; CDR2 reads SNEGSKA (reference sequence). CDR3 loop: CSAKGGLNGYTF. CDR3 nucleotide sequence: TGCAGTGCTAAAGGGGGGCTTAATGGCTACACCTTC.

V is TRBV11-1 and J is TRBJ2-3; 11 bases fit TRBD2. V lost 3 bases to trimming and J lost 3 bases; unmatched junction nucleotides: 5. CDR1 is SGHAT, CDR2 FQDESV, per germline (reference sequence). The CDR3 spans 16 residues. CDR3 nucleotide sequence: TGTGCCAGCAGCTTCATTCCTAGCGGGGGGACAGATACGCAGTATTTT. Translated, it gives CASSFIPSGGTDTQYF. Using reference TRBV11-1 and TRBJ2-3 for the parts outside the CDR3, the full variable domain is EAEVAQSPRYKITEKSQAVAFWCDPISGHATLYWYRQILGQGPELLVQFQDESVVDDSQLPKDRFSAERLKGVDSTLKIQPAELGDSAMYLCASSFIPSGGTDTQYFGPGTRLTVL.

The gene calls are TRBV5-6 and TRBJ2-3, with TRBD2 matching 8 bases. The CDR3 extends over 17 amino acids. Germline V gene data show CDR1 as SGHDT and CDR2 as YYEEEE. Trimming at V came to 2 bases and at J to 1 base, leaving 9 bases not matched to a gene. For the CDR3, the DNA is TGTGCCAGCAGCTTACTGGCGCTGCGGGGGGGCACAGATACGCAGTATTTT. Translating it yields CASSLLALRGGTDTQYF.

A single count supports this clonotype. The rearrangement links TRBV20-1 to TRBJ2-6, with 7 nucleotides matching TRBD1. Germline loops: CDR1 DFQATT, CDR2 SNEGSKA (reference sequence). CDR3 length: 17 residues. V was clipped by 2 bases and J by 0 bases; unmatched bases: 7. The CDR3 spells CSARMDRRSSGANVLTF. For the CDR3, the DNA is TGCAGTGCTAGAATGGACAGGCGTAGCTCTGGGGCCAACGTCCTGACTTTC.

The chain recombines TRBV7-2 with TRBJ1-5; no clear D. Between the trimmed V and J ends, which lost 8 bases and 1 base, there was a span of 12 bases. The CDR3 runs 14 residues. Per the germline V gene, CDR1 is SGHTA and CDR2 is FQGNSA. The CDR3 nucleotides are TGTGCCAGCGGTCGTTATGGGAGCAATCAGCCCCAGCATTTT. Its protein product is CASGRYGSNQPQHF. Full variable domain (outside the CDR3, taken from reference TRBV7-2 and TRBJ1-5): GAGVSQSPSNKVTEKGKDVELRCDPISGHTALYWYRQSLGQGLEFLIYFQGNSAPDKSGLPSDRFSAERTGGSVSTLTIQRTQQEDSAVYLCASGRYGSNQPQHFGDGTRLSIL.

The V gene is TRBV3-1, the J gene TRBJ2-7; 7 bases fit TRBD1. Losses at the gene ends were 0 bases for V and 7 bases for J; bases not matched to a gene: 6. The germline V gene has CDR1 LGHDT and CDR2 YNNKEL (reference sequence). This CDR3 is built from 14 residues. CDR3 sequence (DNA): TGTGCCAGCAGCCAAGAGCTACAGGGGAGTGAGCAGTACTTC. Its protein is CASSQELQGSEQYF.

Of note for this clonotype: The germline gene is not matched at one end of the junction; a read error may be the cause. As DNA, the CDR3 is TGCGCCAGCAGCCAGGAACTAAGAACCGGGGAGCCGTTTTTT. Amino acid sequence: CASSQELRTGEPFF. The J gene is TRBJ2-2, the V gene TRBV4-3, with a weak D call TRBD2 (5 bases). CDR1 and CDR2 from the germline V gene are LGHNA and YSLEER. This CDR3 has 14 residues.

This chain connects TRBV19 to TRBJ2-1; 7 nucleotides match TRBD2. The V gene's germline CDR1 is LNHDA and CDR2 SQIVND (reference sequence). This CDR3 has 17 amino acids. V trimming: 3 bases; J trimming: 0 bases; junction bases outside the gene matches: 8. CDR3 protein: CASSISLWGGSYNEQFF. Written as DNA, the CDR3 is TGTGCCAGTAGTATTTCCCTATGGGGGGGCTCCTACAATGAGCAGTTCTTC. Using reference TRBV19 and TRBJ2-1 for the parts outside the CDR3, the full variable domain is DGGITQSPKYLFRKEGQNVTLSCEQNLNHDAMYWYRQDPGQGLRLIYYSQIVNDFQKGDIAEGYSVSREKKESFPLTVTSAQKNPTAFYLCASSISLWGGSYNEQFFGPGTRLTVL.

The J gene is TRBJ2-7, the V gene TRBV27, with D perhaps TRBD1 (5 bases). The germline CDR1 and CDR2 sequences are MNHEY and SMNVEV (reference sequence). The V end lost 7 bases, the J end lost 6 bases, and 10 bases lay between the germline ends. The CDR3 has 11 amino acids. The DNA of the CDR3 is TGTGCCAGCAAGCAGGGTTTCGAGCAGTACTTC. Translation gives CASKQGFEQYF.

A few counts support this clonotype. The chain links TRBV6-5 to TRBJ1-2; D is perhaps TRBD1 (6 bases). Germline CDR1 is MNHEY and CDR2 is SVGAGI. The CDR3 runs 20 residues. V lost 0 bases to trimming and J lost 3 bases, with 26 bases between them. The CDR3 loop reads CASSYSMGSGLSRGDYGYTF. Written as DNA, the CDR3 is TGTGCCAGCAGTTACTCGATGGGTTCCGGGCTAAGTAGGGGGGACTATGGCTACACCTTC.

Written as DNA, the CDR3 is TGTGCCAGCAGTGACCCCGGAAAGGACGAGACCCAGTACTTC. Its translation is CASSDPGKDETQYF. The chain uses TRBV6-6 and TRBJ2-5; D gene unclear. Germline V gene lookup returns CDR1 MNHNY and CDR2 SVGAGI (reference sequence). The CDR3 extends over 14 amino acids. V lost 5 bases and J lost 5, with 15 bases in between.

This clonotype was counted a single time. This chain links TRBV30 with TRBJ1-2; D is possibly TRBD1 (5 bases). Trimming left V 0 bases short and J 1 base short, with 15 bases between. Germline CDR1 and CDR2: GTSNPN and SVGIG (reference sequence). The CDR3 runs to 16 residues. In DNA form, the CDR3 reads TGTGCCTGGAGTGTAGGTCGGGTCAGGGTTAACTATGGCTACACCTTC. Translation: CAWSVGRVRVNYGYTF.

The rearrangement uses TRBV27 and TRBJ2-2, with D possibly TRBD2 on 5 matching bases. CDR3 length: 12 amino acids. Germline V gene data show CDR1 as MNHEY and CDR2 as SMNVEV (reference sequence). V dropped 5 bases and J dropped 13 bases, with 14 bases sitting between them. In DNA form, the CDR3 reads TGTGCCAGCAGTCCAACGACCGGAGGGCTGTTTTTT. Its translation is CASSPTTGGLFF.

The CDR3 region has the DNA TGCGCCAGCAGCGATTTAGGGGACAGGGTTTCCGATGAGCAGTTCTTC. Translated, it gives CASSDLGDRVSDEQFF. The chain recombines TRBV4-1 with TRBJ2-1, with TRBD1 matching over 9 bases. The CDR3 has 16 amino acids. Trimming cost V 5 bases and J 8 bases; bases outside gene matches: 13. In germline, CDR1 is MGHRA, CDR2 YSYEKL.

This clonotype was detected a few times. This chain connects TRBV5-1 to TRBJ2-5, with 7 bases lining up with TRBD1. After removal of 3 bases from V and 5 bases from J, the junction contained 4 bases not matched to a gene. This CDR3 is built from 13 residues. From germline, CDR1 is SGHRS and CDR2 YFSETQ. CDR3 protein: CASSSDRLETQYF. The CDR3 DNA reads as TGCGCCAGCAGCTCGGACAGGTTGGAGACCCAGTACTTC.

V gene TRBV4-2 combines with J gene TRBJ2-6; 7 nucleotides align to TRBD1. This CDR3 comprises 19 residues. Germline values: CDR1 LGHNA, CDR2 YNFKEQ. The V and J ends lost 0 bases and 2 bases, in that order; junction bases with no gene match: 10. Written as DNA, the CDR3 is TGTGCCAGCAGCCAAGATCAGGGGGACGCTAAGCCTGGGGCCAACGTCCTGACTTTC. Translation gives CASSQDQGDAKPGANVLTF.

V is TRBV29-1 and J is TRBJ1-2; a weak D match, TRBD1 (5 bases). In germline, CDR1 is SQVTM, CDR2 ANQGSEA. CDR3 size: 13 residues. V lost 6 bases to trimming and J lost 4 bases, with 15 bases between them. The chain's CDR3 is CSVSGRISYGYTF. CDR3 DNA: TGCAGCGTCTCGGGACGGATTAGCTATGGCTACACCTTC.

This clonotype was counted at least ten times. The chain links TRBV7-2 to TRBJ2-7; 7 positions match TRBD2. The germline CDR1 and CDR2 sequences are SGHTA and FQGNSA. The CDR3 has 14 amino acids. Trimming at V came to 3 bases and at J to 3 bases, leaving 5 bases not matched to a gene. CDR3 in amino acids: CASSLSSGFYEQYF. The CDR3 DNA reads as TGTGCCAGCAGCTTGTCTAGCGGATTCTACGAGCAGTACTTC.

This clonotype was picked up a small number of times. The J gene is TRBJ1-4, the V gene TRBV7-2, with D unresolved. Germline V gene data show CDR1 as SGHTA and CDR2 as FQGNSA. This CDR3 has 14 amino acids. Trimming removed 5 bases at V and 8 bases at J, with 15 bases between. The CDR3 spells CASSQDSKREKLFF. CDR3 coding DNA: TGTGCCAGCAGCCAGGACTCAAAAAGGGAAAAACTGTTTTTT.

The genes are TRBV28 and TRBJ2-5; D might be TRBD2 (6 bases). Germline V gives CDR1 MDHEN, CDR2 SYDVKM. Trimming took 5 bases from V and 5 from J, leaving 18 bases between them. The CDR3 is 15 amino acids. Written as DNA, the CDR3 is TGTGCCAGCAGTCCCCTGACTAGTGGCTGGGAGACCCAGTACTTC. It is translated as CASSPLTSGWETQYF.